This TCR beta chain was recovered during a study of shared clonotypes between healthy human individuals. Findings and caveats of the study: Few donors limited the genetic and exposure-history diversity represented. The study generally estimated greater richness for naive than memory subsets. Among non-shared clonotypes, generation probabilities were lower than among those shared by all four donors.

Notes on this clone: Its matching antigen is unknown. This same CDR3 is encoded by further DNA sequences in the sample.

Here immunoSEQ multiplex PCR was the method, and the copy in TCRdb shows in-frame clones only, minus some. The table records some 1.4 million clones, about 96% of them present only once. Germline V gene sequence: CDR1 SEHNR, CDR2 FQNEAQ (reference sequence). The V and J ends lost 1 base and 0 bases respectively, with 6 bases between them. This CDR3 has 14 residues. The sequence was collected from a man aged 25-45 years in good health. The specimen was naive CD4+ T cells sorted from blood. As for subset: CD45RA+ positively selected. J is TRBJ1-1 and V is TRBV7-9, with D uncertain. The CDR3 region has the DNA TGTGCCAGCAGCTTAGTGGCAGTGAACACTGAAGCTTTCTTT. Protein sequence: CASSLVAVNTEAFF.